This TCR beta chain comes out of a study of control samples from healthy donors and cancer patients. From germline, CDR1 is LGHNA and CDR2 YNFKEQ. The V end was cut by 2 bases, the J end by 4 bases, with 14 bases between. CDR3 length: 15 residues. Profiled with immunoSEQ multiplex PCR; TCRdb holds only in-frame clones, not every one. In the table there are 400,000 to 500,000 clones, approximately 92% of which are singletons. The sample comprised PBMCs. The V call is TRBV4-2, the J call TRBJ1-2; D might be TRBD1 (6 bases). The source is a man aged 40-49 years with head and neck cancer. The CDR3 bases are TGTGCCAGCAGCCAAAGTAGGGGGAGTCTCTATGGCTACACCTTC. Protein sequence: CASSQSRGSLYGYTF.